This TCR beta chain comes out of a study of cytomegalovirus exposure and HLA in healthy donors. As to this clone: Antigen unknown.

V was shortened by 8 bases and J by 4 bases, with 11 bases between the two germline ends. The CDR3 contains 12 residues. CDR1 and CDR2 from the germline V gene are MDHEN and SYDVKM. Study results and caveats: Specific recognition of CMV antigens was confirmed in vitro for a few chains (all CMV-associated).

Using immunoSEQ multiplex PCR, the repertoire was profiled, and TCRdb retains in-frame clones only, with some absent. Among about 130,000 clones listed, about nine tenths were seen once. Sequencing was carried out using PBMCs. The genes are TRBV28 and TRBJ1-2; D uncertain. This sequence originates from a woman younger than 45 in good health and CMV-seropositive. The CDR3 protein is CASRPGIYGYTF. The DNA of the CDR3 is TGTGCCAGCCGCCCGGGGATCTATGGCTACACCTTC.